This T cell receptor (beta chain) was found in a study of shared clonotypes between healthy human individuals. Study-level findings and limits: Sequencing depth was a factor that was expected to affect clonotype sharing among donors.

To note about this clone: Its antigen is as yet unknown. A read error may explain this, as a much larger clone is one base away.

It was into CD45RA+ naive and CD45RA-negative memory subsets that the CD4+ cells were split. V was clipped by 0 bases and J by 2 bases, with 6 bases between them. Germline-derived CDR1 and CDR2 are SGDLS and YYNGEE. The CDR3 contains 14 residues. The data were produced by immunoSEQ multiplex PCR, yet TCRdb's version contains in-frame clones alone and is incomplete. The table shows around 700,000 clones, with approximately 75% occurring only once. This receptor was obtained from a woman aged 25 to 39 in good health. The sample consisted of memory CD4+ T cells sorted from blood. Described subset: CD45RA-negative fraction. The chain is built from TRBV9 and TRBJ1-5; D is uncertain. CDR3 bases: TGTGCCAGCAGCGTAGCCGGGGGCAATCAGCCCCAGCATTTT. Its translation: CASSVAGGNQPQHF.